These 22 T cell receptor beta chains were sequenced from one sample in a study of T cell responses to AZD1222 COVID-19 vaccine. Repertoires were generated with immunoSEQ multiplex PCR, while TCRdb's copy carries only in-frame clones and drops some. The sample includes nearly 110,000 clones, more than 75% of them seen just once. Here the sequenced sample was peripheral blood, taken on day 0 of AZD1222 vaccination. The receptors stem from an adult in good health.

This clone was counted once. The CDR3 reads CASSLGLGPTYEQYF. The CDR3 nucleotides read TGTGCCAGCAGCTTAGGACTAGGACCTACCTACGAGCAGTACTTC. This chain joins TRBV11-2 and TRBJ2-7, with D tentatively TRBD2 (6 bases). Per the germline V gene, CDR1 is SGHAT and CDR2 is FQNNGV. This CDR3 is 15 amino acids long. With 1 base removed from V and 2 bases from J, the gap between germline ends came to 12 bases.

V is TRBV7-2 and J is TRBJ1-2, with unresolved D. Germline CDR1 is SGHTA and CDR2 is FQGNSA. The CDR3 runs 14 residues. Trimming took off 2 bases at V and 8 bases at J, with 15 bases between the two ends. The CDR3 DNA follows: TGTGCCAGCAGCTTAACTAGGTGGAGTGGCGGCTACACCTTC. The encoded protein is CASSLTRWSGGYTF. The full variable domain, rest sourced from reference TRBV7-2 and TRBJ1-2, is GAGVSQSPSNKVTEKGKDVELRCDPISGHTALYWYRQSLGQGLEFLIYFQGNSAPDKSGLPSDRFSAERTGGSVSTLTIQRTQQEDSAVYLCASSLTRWSGGYTFGSGTRLTVV.

V and J are TRBV7-8 and TRBJ1-3, with TRBD1 matching over 7 bases. The V gene end was trimmed by 7 bases and the J gene end by 7 bases; junction bases not matched to a gene: 10. The length of the CDR3 is 14 residues. The germline V gene has CDR1 SGHVS and CDR2 FQNEAQ. The CDR3 DNA reads as TGTGCCAGCACCCCGCCGGACAGGACTAACACCATATATTTT. Residues: CASTPPDRTNTIYF.

The V and J genes are TRBV9 and TRBJ1-4, with D unresolved. Germline assignment: CDR1 SGDLS and CDR2 YYNGEE. The CDR3 totals 16 residues. Trimming left V 4 bases short and J 6 bases short, with 19 bases between. The CDR3 sequence is CASSPRLRGRDEKLFF. The CDR3 DNA reads as TGTGCCAGCAGCCCCCGATTAAGAGGGAGAGATGAAAAACTGTTTTTT.

The chain carries TRBV6-5 and TRBJ2-2, with 9 bases identical to TRBD2. CDR3 length: 14 residues. V was clipped by 8 bases and J by 7 bases; unmatched bases: 8. Germline V gene sequence: CDR1 MNHEY, CDR2 SVGAGI. CDR3 amino acids: CASRSGGGGGELFF. The CDR3 coding sequence is TGTGCCAGCCGTAGCGGGGGCGGTGGCGGGGAGCTGTTTTTT.

CDR3 sequence: CASSYLDRANNEQFF. The CDR3 DNA reads TGTGCCAGCAGCTACCTGGACAGGGCCAACAATGAGCAGTTCTTC. V is TRBV5-6 and J is TRBJ2-1, with 8 bases lining up with TRBD1. V was pared by 3 bases and J by 5 bases, with 7 bases of the junction left unmatched. The CDR3 is 15 residues long. The germline V gene has CDR1 SGHDT and CDR2 YYEEEE.

This clone was detected once. This sequence joins TRBV18 and TRBJ2-7; D is uncertain. From germline, CDR1 is KGHSH and CDR2 LQKENI. V gave up 3 bases and J gave up 5 bases, with 11 bases separating them. The CDR3 extends over 13 amino acids. The CDR3 loop is CASSPATGHEQYF. In DNA form, the CDR3 reads TGTGCCAGCTCACCTGCGACTGGGCACGAGCAGTACTTC.

V gene TRBV23-1 combines with J gene TRBJ2-7; D gene ambiguous. TRBV23-1 is flagged as an ORF with uncertain function. The V end lost 0 bases, the J end lost 1 base, and 13 bases lay between the germline ends. CDR3 length: 16 residues. The CDR3 is CASSQSPGRYSYEQYF. Written as DNA, the CDR3 is TGCGCCAGCAGTCAATCCCCCGGACGCTATTCCTACGAGCAGTACTTC.

The rearrangement joins TRBV2 to TRBJ1-3; 8 positions agree with TRBD1. The CDR3 extends over 14 amino acids. CDR1 SNHLY and CDR2 FYNNEI come from the germline V gene. With V trimmed by 7 bases and J by 4 bases, 6 bases remained unmatched. The CDR3 region is CASKYWTGGNTIYF. The CDR3 coding sequence is TGTGCCAGCAAATACTGGACAGGGGGAAACACCATATATTTT.

V is TRBV27 and J is TRBJ2-7, with 7 bases that match TRBD2. There are 13 residues in the CDR3. Germline-derived CDR1 and CDR2 are MNHEY and SMNVEV (reference sequence). After removal of 6 bases from V and 4 bases from J, the junction contained 6 bases not matched to a gene. CDR3 region: CASRFAGVYEQYF. The CDR3 nucleotides read TGTGCCAGCAGATTCGCGGGAGTGTACGAGCAGTACTTC.

V and J are TRBV5-1 and TRBJ2-3; D remains ambiguous. The CDR3 is made up of 15 amino acids. V lost 5 bases and J lost 2, with 15 bases in between. Per the germline V gene, CDR1 is SGHRS and CDR2 is YFSETQ. The CDR3 DNA sequence: TGCGCCAGCAGATCGGACCTACCGAACACAGATACGCAGTATTTT. Translated, it gives CASRSDLPNTDTQYF.

J is TRBJ2-3 and V is TRBV27, with D uncertain. Trimming took 3 bases from V and 0 from J, leaving 10 bases between them. The CDR3 spans 15 residues. The V gene's germline CDR1 is MNHEY and CDR2 SMNVEV (reference sequence). CDR3 amino acids: CASSFGGFSTDTQYF. The CDR3 DNA reads TGTGCCAGCAGTTTTGGCGGTTTCAGCACAGATACGCAGTATTTT.

V is TRBV7-2 and J is TRBJ2-6; 9 nucleotides line up with TRBD1. The V gene's germline CDR1 is SGHTA and CDR2 FQGNSA. J was trimmed by 4 bases and V by 2 bases; bases with no gene match: 12. CDR3 size: 19 residues. This CDR3 reads CASSLPSGTGSTGANVLTF. CDR3 DNA sequence: TGTGCCAGCAGCTTACCCTCCGGGACAGGGTCGACCGGGGCCAACGTCCTGACTTTC.

This rearrangement joins TRBV28 to TRBJ2-5; unclear D gene. The CDR3 totals 12 residues. CDR1 is MDHEN and CDR2 is SYDVKM in the germline V gene. The V end lost 2 bases, the J end lost 5 bases, and 6 bases lay between the germline ends. CDR3 nucleotides: TGTGCCAGCAGTTTAAGTCAGGAGACCCAGTACTTC. Protein: CASSLSQETQYF. The full variable domain, its missing parts supplied by reference TRBV28 and TRBJ2-5, is DVKVTQSSRYLVKRTGEKVFLECVQDMDHENMFWYRQDPGLGLRLIYFSYDVKMKEKGDIPEGYSVSREKKERFSLILESASTNQTSMYLCASSLSQETQYFGPGTRLLVL.

V is TRBV6-5 and J is TRBJ1-2; TRBD1 might be the D (5 bases). The CDR3 contains 15 residues. V dropped 5 bases and J dropped 7 bases, with 20 bases sitting between them. Germline V CDR1 and CDR2: MNHEY, SVGAGI. The CDR3: CASSRTWETGTGYTF. CDR3 sequence (DNA): TGTGCCAGCAGTCGGACATGGGAAACCGGCACTGGCTACACCTTC.

The rearrangement links TRBV5-1 to TRBJ1-1; no clear D. Trimming took 7 bases from V and 2 from J, leaving 6 bases between them. CDR1 and CDR2 (germline): SGHRS, YFSETQ. This CDR3 region has 11 residues. This CDR3 is CASRTNTEAFF. CDR3 sequence (DNA): TGCGCCAGCCGCACTAACACTGAAGCTTTCTTT. The entire variable domain, with the rest obtained from reference TRBV5-1 and TRBJ1-1, is as follows: KAGVTQTPRYLIKTRGQQVTLSCSPISGHRSVSWYQQTPGQGLQFLFEYFSETQRNKGNFPGRFSGRQFSNSRSEMNVSTLELGDSALYLCASRTNTEAFFGQGTRLTVV.

This chain connects TRBV2 to TRBJ1-2; 10 bases are a match to TRBD1. V dropped 3 bases and J dropped 9; count of bases not matched to a gene: 10. Per the germline V gene, CDR1 is SNHLY and CDR2 is FYNNEI. The CDR3 runs 15 residues. CDR3: CASSDLRDRGASYTF. As DNA, the CDR3 is TGTGCCAGCAGTGACCTTCGGGACAGGGGAGCGAGCTACACCTTC.

This sequence joins TRBV11-3 and TRBJ2-2; D is possibly TRBD2 (6 bases). Trimming shortened V by 5 bases and J by 5 bases, and 12 bases separated the two germline ends. Germline V gene lookup returns CDR1 SGHNT and CDR2 YENEEA. The CDR3 spans 14 residues. In DNA, the CDR3 is TGTGCCAGCAGCCCTTCCGGGGGTACCGGGGAGCTGTTTTTT. Translating gives CASSPSGGTGELFF.

The chain uses TRBV7-2 and TRBJ1-2, with D possibly matching TRBD1 (6 bases). In germline, CDR1 is SGHTA, CDR2 FQGNSA. With 1 base removed from V and 5 bases from J, the gap between germline ends came to 8 bases. The CDR3 is 13 residues long. In DNA form, the CDR3 reads TGTGCCAGCAGCTTAGAGGGGGTTTATGGCTACACCTTC. It specifies CASSLEGVYGYTF.

This clone occurred once. This sequence joins TRBV11-3 and TRBJ2-1; D is tentatively TRBD1 or TRBD2 (5 bases each). V was shortened by 5 bases and J by 6 bases, with 17 bases between the two germline ends. Germline CDR1 SGHNT, CDR2 YENEEA. CDR3 length: 15 amino acids. The CDR3 here is CASSRDGPVGNEQFF. CDR3 bases: TGTGCCAGCAGCCGGGACGGACCGGTGGGCAATGAGCAGTTCTTC.

The chain links TRBV6-5 to TRBJ2-3; D may be TRBD2 (6 bases). Germline V lookup: CDR1 MNHEY, CDR2 SVGAGI. The V end was cut by 4 bases, the J end by 3 bases, with 17 bases between. The CDR3 has 16 residues. CDR3: CASSLVPLGRTDTQYF. CDR3 sequence (DNA): TGTGCCAGCAGTTTGGTACCCCTGGGGAGGACAGATACGCAGTATTTT.

This clone appeared a single time. This chain's CDR3 is CASSYSTMTPEAFF. In DNA form, the CDR3 reads TGTGCCAGCAGTTACTCTACCATGACGCCGGAAGCTTTCTTT. This chain uses TRBV6-2 or TRBV6-3 with TRBJ1-1; unclear D gene. The CDR3 extends over 14 amino acids. The germline V and J ends were trimmed by 0 bases and 8 bases, with 13 bases remaining between them. CDR1 is MNHEY, CDR2 SVGEGT, per germline.